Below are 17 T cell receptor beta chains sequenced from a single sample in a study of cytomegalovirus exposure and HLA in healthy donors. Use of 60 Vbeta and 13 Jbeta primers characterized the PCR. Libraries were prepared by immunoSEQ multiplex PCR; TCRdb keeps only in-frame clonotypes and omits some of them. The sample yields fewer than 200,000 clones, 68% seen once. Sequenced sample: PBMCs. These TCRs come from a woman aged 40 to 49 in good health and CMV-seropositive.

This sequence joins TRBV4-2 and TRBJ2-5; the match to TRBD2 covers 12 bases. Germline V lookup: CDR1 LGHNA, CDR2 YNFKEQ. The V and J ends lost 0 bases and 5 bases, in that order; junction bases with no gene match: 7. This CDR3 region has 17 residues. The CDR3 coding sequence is TGTGCCAGCAGCCAAGATCCCTGGCTAGCGGGGGGGGAGACCCAGTACTTC. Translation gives CASSQDPWLAGGETQYF.

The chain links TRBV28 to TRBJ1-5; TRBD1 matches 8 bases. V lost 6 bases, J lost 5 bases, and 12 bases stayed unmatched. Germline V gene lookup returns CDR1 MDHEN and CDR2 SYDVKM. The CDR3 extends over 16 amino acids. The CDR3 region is CASRPRQGTVHQPQHF. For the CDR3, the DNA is TGTGCCAGCAGGCCACGACAGGGGACCGTCCATCAGCCCCAGCATTTT.

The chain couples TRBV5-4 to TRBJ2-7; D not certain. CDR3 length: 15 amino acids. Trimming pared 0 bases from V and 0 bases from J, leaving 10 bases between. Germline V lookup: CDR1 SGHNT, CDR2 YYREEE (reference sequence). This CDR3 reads CASSLGGANSYEQYF. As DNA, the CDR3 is TGTGCCAGCAGCTTGGGAGGAGCAAACTCCTACGAGCAGTACTTC. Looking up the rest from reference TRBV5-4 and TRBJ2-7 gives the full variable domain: ETGVTQSPTHLIKTRGQQVTLRCSSQSGHNTVSWYQQALGQGPQFIFQYYREEENGRGNFPPRFSGLQFPNYSSELNVNALELDDSALYLCASSLGGANSYEQYFGPGTRLTVT.

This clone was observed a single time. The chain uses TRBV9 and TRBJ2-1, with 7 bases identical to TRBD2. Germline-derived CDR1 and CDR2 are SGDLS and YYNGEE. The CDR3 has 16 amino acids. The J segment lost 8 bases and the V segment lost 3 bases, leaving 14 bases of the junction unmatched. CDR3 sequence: CASSAGGSFSAHEQFF. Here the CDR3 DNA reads TGTGCCAGCAGCGCCGGGGGGAGTTTTTCGGCCCATGAGCAGTTCTTC.

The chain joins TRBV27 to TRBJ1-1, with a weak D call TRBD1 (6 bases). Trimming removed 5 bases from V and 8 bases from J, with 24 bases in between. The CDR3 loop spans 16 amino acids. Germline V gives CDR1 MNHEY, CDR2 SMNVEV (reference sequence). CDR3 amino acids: CASSITSGHARLEAFF. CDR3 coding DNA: TGTGCCAGCAGTATAACTTCGGGACACGCACGCTTAGAAGCTTTCTTT.

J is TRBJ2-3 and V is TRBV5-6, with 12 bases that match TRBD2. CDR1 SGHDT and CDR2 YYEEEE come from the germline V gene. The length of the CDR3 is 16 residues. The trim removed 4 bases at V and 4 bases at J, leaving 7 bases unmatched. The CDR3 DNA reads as TGTGCCAGCAGCCCAAGGACTAGCGGGGTATCAGATACGCAGTATTTT. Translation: CASSPRTSGVSDTQYF.

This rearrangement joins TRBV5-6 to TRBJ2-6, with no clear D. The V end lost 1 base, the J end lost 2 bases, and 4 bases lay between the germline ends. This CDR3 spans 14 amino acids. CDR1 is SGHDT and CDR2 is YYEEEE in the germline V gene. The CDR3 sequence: CASSLTAGANVLTF. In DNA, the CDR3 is TGTGCCAGCAGCTTGACAGCTGGGGCCAACGTCCTGACTTTC.

The CDR3 DNA follows: TGTGCCAGCAGCTTCTCAGGGGGAAACACTGAAGCTTTCTTT. This sequence encodes CASSFSGGNTEAFF. The chain couples TRBV11-3 to TRBJ1-1, with 7 bases aligning to TRBD1. J lost 2 bases, V lost 3 bases, and 3 bases had no gene match. This CDR3 is built from 14 residues. CDR1 SGHNT and CDR2 YENEEA come from the germline V gene.

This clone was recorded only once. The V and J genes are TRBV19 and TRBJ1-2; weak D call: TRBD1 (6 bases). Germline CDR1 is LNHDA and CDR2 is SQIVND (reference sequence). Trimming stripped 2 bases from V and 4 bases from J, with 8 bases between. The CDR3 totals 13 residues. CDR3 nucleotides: TGTGCCAGTAGTATACCACAGGGCTATGGCTACACCTTC. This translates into CASSIPQGYGYTF.

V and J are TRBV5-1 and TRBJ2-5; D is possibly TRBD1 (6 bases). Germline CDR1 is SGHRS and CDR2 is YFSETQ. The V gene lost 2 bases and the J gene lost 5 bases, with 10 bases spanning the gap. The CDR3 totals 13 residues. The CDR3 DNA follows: TGCGCCAGCAGCTTCGGGCAGGGGGAGACCCAGTACTTC. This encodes CASSFGQGETQYF.

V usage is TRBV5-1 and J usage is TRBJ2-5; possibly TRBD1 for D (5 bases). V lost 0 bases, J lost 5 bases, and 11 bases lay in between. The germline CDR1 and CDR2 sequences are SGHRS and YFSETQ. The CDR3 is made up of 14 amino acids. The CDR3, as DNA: TGCGCCAGCAGCTTGGAGGTTAGGGGCGAGACCCAGTACTTC. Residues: CASSLEVRGETQYF.

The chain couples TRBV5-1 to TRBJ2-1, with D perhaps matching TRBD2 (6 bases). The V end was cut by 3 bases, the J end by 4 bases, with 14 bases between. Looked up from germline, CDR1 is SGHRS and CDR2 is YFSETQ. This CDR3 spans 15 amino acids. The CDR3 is CASSSGGSQYNEQFF. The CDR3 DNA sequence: TGCGCCAGCAGCTCCGGGGGTTCCCAATACAATGAGCAGTTCTTC.

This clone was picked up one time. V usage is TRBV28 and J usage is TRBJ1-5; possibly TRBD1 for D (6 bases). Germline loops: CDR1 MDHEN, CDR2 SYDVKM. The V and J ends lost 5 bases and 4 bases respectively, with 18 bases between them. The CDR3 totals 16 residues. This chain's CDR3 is CASSTSDSPSNQPQHF. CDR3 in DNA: TGTGCCAGCAGTACATCGGACAGTCCGAGTAATCAGCCCCAGCATTTT.

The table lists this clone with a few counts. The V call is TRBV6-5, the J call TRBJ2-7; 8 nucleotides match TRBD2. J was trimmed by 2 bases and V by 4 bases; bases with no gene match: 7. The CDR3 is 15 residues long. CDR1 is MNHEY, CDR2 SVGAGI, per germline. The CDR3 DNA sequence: TGTGCCAGCAGTTTCGGACTAGCAGGGGCCTACGAGCAGTACTTC. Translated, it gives CASSFGLAGAYEQYF.

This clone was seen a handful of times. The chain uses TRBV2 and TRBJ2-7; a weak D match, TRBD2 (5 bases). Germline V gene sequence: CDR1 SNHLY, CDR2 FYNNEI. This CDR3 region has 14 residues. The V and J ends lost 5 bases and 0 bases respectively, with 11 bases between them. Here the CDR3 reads CASSLDEGSYEQYF. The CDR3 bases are TGTGCCAGCAGTCTCGATGAGGGCTCCTACGAGCAGTACTTC.

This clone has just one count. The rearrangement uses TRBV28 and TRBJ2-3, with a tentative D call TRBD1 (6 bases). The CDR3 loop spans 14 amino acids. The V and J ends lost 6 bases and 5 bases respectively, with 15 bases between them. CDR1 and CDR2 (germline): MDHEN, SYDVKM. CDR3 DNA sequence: TGTGCCAGCAGCCTCGATCCACAGGGAGATACGCAGTATTTT. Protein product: CASSLDPQGDTQYF.

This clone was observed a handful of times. The CDR3 loop is CASSPSLSQTGGGYTF. In nucleotides, the CDR3 is TGCGCCAGCAGCCCCAGTTTGTCCCAGACAGGGGGTGGCTACACCTTC. This chain connects TRBV4-3 to TRBJ1-2; 9 positions match TRBD1. The CDR3 totals 16 residues. Germline V CDR1 and CDR2: LGHNA, YSLEER. V dropped 4 bases and J dropped 7; count of bases not matched to a gene: 13.